These 5 T cell receptor beta chains came from one sample sequenced in a study of control samples from healthy donors and cancer patients. TCRdb's copy holds only in-frame clones and misses some; the assay was immunoSEQ multiplex PCR. The sample carries around 100,000 clones, just under 95% recorded once. Sequences were obtained from blood. The receptors stem from a human donor in good health. The donor label of this sample is uncertain.

The genes are TRBV27 and TRBJ2-1; D is possibly TRBD1 (6 bases). Germline CDR1 is MNHEY and CDR2 is SMNVEV (reference sequence). This CDR3 has 15 residues. V was shortened by 6 bases and J by 5 bases, with 17 bases between the two germline ends. CDR3 amino acids: CASRPSGTPNNEQFF. CDR3 in DNA: TGTGCCAGCAGACCCTCCGGGACACCGAACAATGAGCAGTTCTTC.

The chain combines TRBV12-3 or TRBV12-4 with TRBJ2-3; D is uncertain. Between the trimmed V and J ends, which lost 2 bases and 5 bases, there was a span of 2 bases. CDR3 length: 11 residues. The CDR3 loop reads CASSLLDTQYF. In DNA form, the CDR3 reads TGTGCCAGCAGTTTACTAGATACGCAGTATTTT.

The rearrangement uses TRBV7-9 and TRBJ2-1, with D perhaps TRBD1 (7 bases). The CDR3 totals 17 residues. Between the trimmed V and J ends, which lost 1 base and 5 bases, there was a span of 18 bases. Germline-derived CDR1 and CDR2 are SEHNR and FQNEAQ (reference sequence). The CDR3 coding sequence is TGTGCCAGCAGCTTAGTAAGGGGGGACAGCTTAAACAATGAGCAGTTCTTC. This encodes CASSLVRGDSLNNEQFF.

The table lists this clone with a few counts. V and J are TRBV2 and TRBJ2-7; 10 bases fit TRBD2. The CDR3 length is 13 residues. The J segment lost 3 bases and the V segment lost 6 bases, leaving 2 bases of the junction unmatched. The germline CDR1 and CDR2 sequences are SNHLY and FYNNEI. This chain's CDR3 is CASRLAGYYEQYF. The CDR3 DNA reads TGTGCCAGCAGACTAGCGGGGTACTACGAGCAGTACTTC.

This chain uses TRBV7-2 with TRBJ1-6; D ambiguous. Germline loops: CDR1 SGHTA, CDR2 FQGNSA. V was shortened by 4 bases and J by 12 bases, with 16 bases between the two germline ends. CDR3 length equals 14 residues. This chain's CDR3 is CASSSATLHRPLHF. The CDR3 nucleotides are TGTGCCAGCAGCTCGGCCACCCTACATCGACCCCTCCACTTT. The full variable domain, completed using reference TRBV7-2 and TRBJ1-6, is GAGVSQSPSNKVTEKGKDVELRCDPISGHTALYWYRQSLGQGLEFLIYFQGNSAPDKSGLPSDRFSAERTGGSVSTLTIQRTQQEDSAVYLCASSSATLHRPLHFGNGTRLTVT.